One T cell receptor beta chain is described in this entry. The V gene end was trimmed by 2 bases and the J gene end by 9 bases; junction bases not matched to a gene: 10. The CDR3 runs 15 residues. Per the germline V gene, CDR1 is SGHVS and CDR2 is FQNEAQ. The sample is drawn from a study of technical replicates of blood from several donors. Profiling relied on immunoSEQ multiplex PCR, and the TCRdb table lists in-frame clones only, not all of them. Among under 90,000 clones listed, around 90% were seen once. The chain has TRBV7-8 and TRBJ2-1; 7 positions match TRBD2. The sample was T cells isolated from PBMCs. This sequence was found in a human donor in good health. The CDR3 is CASSLSSGGLSEQFF. The CDR3 nucleotides read TGTGCCAGCAGCTTATCTAGCGGCGGTCTGAGTGAGCAGTTCTTC.